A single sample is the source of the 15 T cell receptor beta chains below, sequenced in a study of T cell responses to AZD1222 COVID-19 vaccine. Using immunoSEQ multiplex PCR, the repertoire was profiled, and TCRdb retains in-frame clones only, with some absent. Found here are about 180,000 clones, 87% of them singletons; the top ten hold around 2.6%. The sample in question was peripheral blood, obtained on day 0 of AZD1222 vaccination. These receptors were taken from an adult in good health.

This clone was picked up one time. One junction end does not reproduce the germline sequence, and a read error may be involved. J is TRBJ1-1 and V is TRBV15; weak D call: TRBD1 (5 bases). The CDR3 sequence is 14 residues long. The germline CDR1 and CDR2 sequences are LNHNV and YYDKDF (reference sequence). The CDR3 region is CATSRDRGNSEAFF. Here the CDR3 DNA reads TGTGCCACCAGCAGAGATCGGGGGAACTCTGAAGCTTTCTTT.

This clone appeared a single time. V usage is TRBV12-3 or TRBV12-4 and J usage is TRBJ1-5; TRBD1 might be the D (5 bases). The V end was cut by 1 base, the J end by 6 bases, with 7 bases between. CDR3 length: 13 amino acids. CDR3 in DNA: TGTGCCAGCAGTTTAGTACAGGTTCAGCCCCAGCATTTT. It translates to CASSLVQVQPQHF.

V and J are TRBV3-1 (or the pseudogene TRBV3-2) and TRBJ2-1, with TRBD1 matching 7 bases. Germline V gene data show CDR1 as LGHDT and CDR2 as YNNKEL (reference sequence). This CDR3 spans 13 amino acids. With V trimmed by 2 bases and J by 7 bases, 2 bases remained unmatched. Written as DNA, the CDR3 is TGTGCCAGCAGCCAAAACAGGGGAAATGAGCAGTTCTTC. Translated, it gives CASSQNRGNEQFF.

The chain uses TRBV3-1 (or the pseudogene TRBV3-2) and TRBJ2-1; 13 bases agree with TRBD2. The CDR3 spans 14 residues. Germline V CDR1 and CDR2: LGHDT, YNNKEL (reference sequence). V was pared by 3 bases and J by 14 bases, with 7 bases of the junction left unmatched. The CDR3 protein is CASSQGTSGIGKFF. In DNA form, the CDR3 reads TGTGCCAGCAGCCAGGGGACTAGCGGGATAGGAAAGTTCTTC.

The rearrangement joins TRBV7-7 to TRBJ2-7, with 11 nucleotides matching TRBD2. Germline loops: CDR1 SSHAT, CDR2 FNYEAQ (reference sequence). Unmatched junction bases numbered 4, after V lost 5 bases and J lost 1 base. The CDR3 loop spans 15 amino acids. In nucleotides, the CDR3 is TGTGCCAGCAGCCAGGGGACTAGCGGATCCTACGAGCAGTACTTC. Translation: CASSQGTSGSYEQYF.

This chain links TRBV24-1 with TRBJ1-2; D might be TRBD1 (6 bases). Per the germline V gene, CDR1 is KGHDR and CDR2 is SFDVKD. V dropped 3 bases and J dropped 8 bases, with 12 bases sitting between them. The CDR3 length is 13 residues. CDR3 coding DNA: TGTGCCACCAGTGATCGGAGGGGACAAGGCTACACCTTC. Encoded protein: CATSDRRGQGYTF.

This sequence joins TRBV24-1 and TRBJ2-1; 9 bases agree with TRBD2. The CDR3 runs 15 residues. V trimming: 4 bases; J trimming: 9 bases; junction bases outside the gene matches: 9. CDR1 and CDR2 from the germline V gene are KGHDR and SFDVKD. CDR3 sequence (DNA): TGTGCCACCAGTGACCCAGGGACTAGCAGGGGTGAGCAGTTCTTC. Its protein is CATSDPGTSRGEQFF.

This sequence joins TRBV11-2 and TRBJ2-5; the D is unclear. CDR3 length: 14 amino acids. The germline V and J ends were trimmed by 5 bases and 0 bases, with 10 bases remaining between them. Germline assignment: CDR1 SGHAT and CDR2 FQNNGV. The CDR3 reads CASSTAVYQETQYF. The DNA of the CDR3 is TGTGCCAGCAGCACGGCCGTGTACCAAGAGACCCAGTACTTC.

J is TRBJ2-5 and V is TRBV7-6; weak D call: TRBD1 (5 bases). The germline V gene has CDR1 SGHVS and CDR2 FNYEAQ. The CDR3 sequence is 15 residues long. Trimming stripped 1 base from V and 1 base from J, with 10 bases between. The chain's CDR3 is CASSLDSRVQETQYF. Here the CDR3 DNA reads TGTGCCAGCAGCTTAGATAGCAGGGTCCAAGAGACCCAGTACTTC.

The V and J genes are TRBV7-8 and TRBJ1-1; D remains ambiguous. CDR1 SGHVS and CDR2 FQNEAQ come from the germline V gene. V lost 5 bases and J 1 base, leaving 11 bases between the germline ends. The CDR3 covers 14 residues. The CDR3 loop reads CASSRLTANTEAFF. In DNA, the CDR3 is TGTGCCAGCAGCCGCCTGACTGCGAACACTGAAGCTTTCTTT.

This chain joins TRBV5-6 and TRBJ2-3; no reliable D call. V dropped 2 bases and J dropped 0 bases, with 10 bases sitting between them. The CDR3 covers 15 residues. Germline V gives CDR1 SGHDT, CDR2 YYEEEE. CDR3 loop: CASSFGLSSTDTQYF. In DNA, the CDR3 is TGTGCCAGCAGCTTCGGCTTGTCTAGCACAGATACGCAGTATTTT.

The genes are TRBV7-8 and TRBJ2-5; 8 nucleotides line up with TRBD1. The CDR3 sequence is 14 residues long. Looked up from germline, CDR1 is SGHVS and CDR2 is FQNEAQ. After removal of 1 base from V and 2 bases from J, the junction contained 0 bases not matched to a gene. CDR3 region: CASSLGTGQETQYF. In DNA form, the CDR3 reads TGTGCCAGCAGCTTAGGGACAGGGCAAGAGACCCAGTACTTC.

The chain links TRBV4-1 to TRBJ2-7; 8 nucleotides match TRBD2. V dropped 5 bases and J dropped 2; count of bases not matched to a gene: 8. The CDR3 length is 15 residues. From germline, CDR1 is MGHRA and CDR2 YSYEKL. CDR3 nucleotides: TGCGCCAGCAGCGTCGTAAGCGGGGGCACCTACGAGCAGTACTTC. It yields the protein CASSVVSGGTYEQYF.

CDR3 in DNA: TGTGCCAGCAGCTCTTACAGGGGGCGCGGAGATACGCAGTATTTT. Its protein is CASSSYRGRGDTQYF. The chain has TRBV11-2 and TRBJ2-3; 9 nucleotides agree with TRBD1. V was pared by 4 bases and J by 5 bases, with 7 bases of the junction left unmatched. CDR3 length: 15 amino acids. Germline V CDR1 and CDR2: SGHAT, FQNNGV.

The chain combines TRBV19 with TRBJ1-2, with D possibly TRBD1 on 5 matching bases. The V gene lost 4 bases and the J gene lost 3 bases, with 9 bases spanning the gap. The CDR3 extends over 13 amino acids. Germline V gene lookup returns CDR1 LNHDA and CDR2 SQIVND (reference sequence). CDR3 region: CASSTTVYYGYTF. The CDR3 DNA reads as TGTGCCAGTAGTACGACAGTGTACTATGGCTACACCTTC.